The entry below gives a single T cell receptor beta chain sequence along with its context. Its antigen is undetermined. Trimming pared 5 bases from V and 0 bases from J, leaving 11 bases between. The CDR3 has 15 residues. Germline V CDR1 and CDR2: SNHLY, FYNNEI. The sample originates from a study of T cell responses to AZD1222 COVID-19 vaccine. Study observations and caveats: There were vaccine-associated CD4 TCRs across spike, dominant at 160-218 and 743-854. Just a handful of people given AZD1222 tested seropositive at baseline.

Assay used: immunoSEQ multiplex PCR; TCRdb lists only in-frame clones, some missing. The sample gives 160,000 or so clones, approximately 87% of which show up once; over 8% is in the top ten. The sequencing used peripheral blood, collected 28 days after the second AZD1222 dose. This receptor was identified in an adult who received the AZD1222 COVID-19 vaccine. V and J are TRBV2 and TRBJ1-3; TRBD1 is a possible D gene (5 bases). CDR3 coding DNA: TGTGCCAGCAGTAGCCAGGGTTTCTCTGGAAACACCATATATTTT. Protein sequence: CASSSQGFSGNTIYF.